A selection of T cell receptor beta chains follows, all from one sample in a study of cytomegalovirus exposure and HLA in healthy donors. Assay: immunoSEQ multiplex PCR; the TCRdb copy retains only in-frame clones and omits some. Of about 100,000 clones listed, approximately 80% are singletons. The sample consisted of PBMCs. These receptors all come from a female donor in good health and CMV-seropositive. The CDR3 runs from the conserved cysteine through the conserved F or W. The D gene is left open where the match is weak. The listing skips clone size in some rows; elsewhere it reads once, few, many or a size class.

clone size,V gene,J gene,D gene,CDR3 DNA,CDR3 protein
few,TRBV6-5,TRBJ2-7,TRBD1,TGTGCCAGCGGCAATCTCCGGCCAGGGGGTAACGAGCAGTACTTC,CASGNLRPGGNEQYF
.,TRBV2,TRBJ2-1,TRBD1,TGTGCCAGCAGACCGACAGGGGCCCTGGGAGGCGACTACAATGAGCAGTTCTTC,CASRPTGALGGDYNEQFF
.,TRBV30,TRBJ2-1,TRBD2,TGTGCCTGGAATCGGCTAGCGGTCCCCGATGAGCAGTTCTTC,CAWNRLAVPDEQFF
.,TRBV6-1,TRBJ1-1,.,TGTGCCAGCAGTGACAGGGTTCGGGCTGAAGCTTTCTTT,CASSDRVRAEAFF
few,TRBV5-5,TRBJ1-4,TRBD1,TGTGCCAGCGCCGTAACAGGGGCAAGAACTAATGAAAAACTGTTTTTT,CASAVTGARTNEKLFF
.,TRBV6-1,TRBJ2-3,.,TGTGCCAGCAGTGAAATCCCCCCTAGCGCTTCAGATACGCAGTATTTT,CASSEIPPSASDTQYF
.,TRBV9,TRBJ2-1,.,TGTGCCAGCAGCGTAGCTACGGAGAAGCTTAATGAGCAGTTCTTC,CASSVATEKLNEQFF
.,TRBV9,TRBJ1-2,TRBD1,TGTGCCAGCAGCGGCCAGAGACAGGGGCTTGATCGCTACACCTTC,CASSGQRQGLDRYTF
.,TRBV7-6,TRBJ1-3,.,TGTGCCAGCAGCTCCGATCCGGTCTCTGGAAACACCATATATTTT,CASSSDPVSGNTIYF
.,TRBV5-1,TRBJ2-1,TRBD2,TGCGCCAGCAGCACAAGACTAGCGGGAGGCTCCTACAATGAGCAGTTCTTC,CASSTRLAGGSYNEQFF
few,TRBV18,TRBJ2-3,TRBD2,TGTGCCAGCTCACGCGGGAGATCGACAGATACGCAGTATTTT,CASSRGRSTDTQYF
.,TRBV30,TRBJ2-5,TRBD1,TGTGCCTGGAGTCCCATTGGGGACAGGGCACAAGAGACCCAGTACTTC,CAWSPIGDRAQETQYF
.,TRBV7-9,TRBJ2-7,.,TGTGCCAGCAGCGAACTCAGGTCCACTCCATACGAGCAGTACTTC,CASSELRSTPYEQYF
.,TRBV10-3,TRBJ2-3,.,TGTGCCATCAGTGAGTCGCCCGAGCGGTTAGATACGCAGTATTTT,CAISESPERLDTQYF
.,TRBV19,TRBJ1-4,TRBD1,TGTGCCAGTACCTCCGGGACAGTGCCTCGATTT,CASTSGTVPRF
.,TRBV10-2,TRBJ2-1,TRBD2,TGCGCCAGCAGTTCGGGACTAGCGGGGGGGAGGGATGAGCAGTTCTTC,CASSSGLAGGRDEQFF